Listed below are T cell receptor beta chains from one sample, sequenced in a study of OX40 agonist ivuxolimab in advanced cancers. The method was immunoSEQ multiplex PCR; TCRdb's version includes in-frame clones alone and lacks a portion of them. Among tens of thousands of clones listed, approximately 80% were seen once. The sample here was CD4+ or CD8+ T cells sorted from blood, taken in a trial of the OX40 agonist ivuxolimab. Source of these receptors: an adult with an advanced solid tumor such as melanoma, head and neck, liver or kidney cancer. Both conserved end residues are part of each CDR3. The order of the fields is CDR3 DNA, CDR3 protein, V gene, D gene, clone size, CDR3 length, J gene. A D gene is named only where the DNA matches it firmly. Part of the rows lack a size; the others show once, few, many or a class for expanded clones.

cdr3_nt: TGTGCCAGCAGCGGGGAATGGAATGAGCAGTTCTTC; cdr3_aa: CASSGEWNEQFF; v_call: TRBV9; d_call: -; clone_size: once; cdr3_length: 12; j_call: TRBJ2-1
cdr3_nt: TGTGCCAGCAGTTCCCCGGGGACTAGCGGGAGCTCCTACAATGAGCAGTTCTTC; cdr3_aa: CASSSPGTSGSSYNEQFF; v_call: TRBV28; d_call: TRBD2; clone_size: -; cdr3_length: 18; j_call: TRBJ2-1
cdr3_nt: TGTGCCAGCAGCCCCCCCGGTGTCCGGGCCGAGCAGTACTTC; cdr3_aa: CASSPPGVRAEQYF; v_call: TRBV7-2; d_call: -; clone_size: -; cdr3_length: 14; j_call: TRBJ2-7
cdr3_nt: TGTGCCAGTAGTAGTTCTCTAGCGGTTAGCTCCTACAATGAGCAGTTCTTC; cdr3_aa: CASSSSLAVSSYNEQFF; v_call: TRBV19; d_call: TRBD2; clone_size: medium-sized; cdr3_length: 17; j_call: TRBJ2-1
cdr3_nt: TGTGCCAGTAGTAAACAAGAGACCCAATACTTC; cdr3_aa: CASSKQETQYF; v_call: TRBV19; d_call: -; clone_size: -; cdr3_length: 11; j_call: TRBJ2-5
cdr3_nt: TGTGCCAGCAGGACTAGAGACAATGAGCAGTTCTTC; cdr3_aa: CASRTRDNEQFF; v_call: TRBV6-5; d_call: -; clone_size: -; cdr3_length: 12; j_call: TRBJ2-1
cdr3_nt: TGTGCCAGCAGCCCGGGCCTCGATCAGCCCCAGCATTTT; cdr3_aa: CASSPGLDQPQHF; v_call: TRBV7-9; d_call: -; clone_size: few; cdr3_length: 13; j_call: TRBJ1-5
cdr3_nt: TGTGCCAGCAGTTTCGGGGACAGGGGTAGGGAAAAACTGTTTTTT; cdr3_aa: CASSFGDRGREKLFF; v_call: TRBV27; d_call: TRBD1; clone_size: -; cdr3_length: 15; j_call: TRBJ1-4
cdr3_nt: TGTGCCAGCAGCCCCCGACAGGGGGAATCCTACGAGCAGTACTTC; cdr3_aa: CASSPRQGESYEQYF; v_call: TRBV9; d_call: TRBD1; clone_size: once; cdr3_length: 15; j_call: TRBJ2-7
cdr3_nt: TGTGCCAGCAGCTACAAACTAGCGGGACTAGCCAAAAACATTCAGTACTTC; cdr3_aa: CASSYKLAGLAKNIQYF; v_call: TRBV2; d_call: TRBD2; clone_size: -; cdr3_length: 17; j_call: TRBJ2-4
cdr3_nt: -; cdr3_aa: CASWGNGISYEQYF; v_call: TRBV21-1; d_call: -; clone_size: -; cdr3_length: 14; j_call: TRBJ2-7
cdr3_nt: TGTGCCAGCAGACGGACAGGGCCGACCTACGAGCAGTACTTC; cdr3_aa: CASRRTGPTYEQYF; v_call: TRBV2; d_call: TRBD1; clone_size: -; cdr3_length: 14; j_call: TRBJ2-7